Below, 3 T cell receptor beta chains from the same sample are listed, as sequenced in a study of CD8 T cells in ankylosing spondylitis (dated by TCRdb to 2017 to 2019). Receptors were amplified or captured by 5' RACE. These reads were obtained on an Illumina HiSeq 2500. The public reads were run again by TCRdb, first through fastp at Q25 and then through MiXCR, and only productive beta chains were kept. Duplicate CDR3 protein sequences are folded into a single record with the most common DNA and genes. This sample gives about 260,000 distinct CDR3 sequences in total; 20% of them show up just once. The top ten clones comprise 7.5% to 9.5% of the sample. Sequenced: blood, either unsorted or a sorted T cell fraction (not recorded which). The source is a male donor with ankylosing spondylitis or in good health (not recorded which).

The chain couples TRBV6-1 to TRBJ1-5; TRBD1 matches 7 bases. The germline V gene has CDR1 MNHNS and CDR2 SASEGT. The CDR3 has 14 residues. V was pared by 2 bases and J by 6 bases, with 4 bases of the junction left unmatched. CDR3 sequence: CASSERQGSQPQHF. CDR3 sequence (DNA): TGTGCCAGCAGTGAAAGACAGGGCAGTCAGCCCCAGCATTTT.

This clonotype was observed a handful of times. The chain joins TRBV20-1 to TRBJ2-1; D uncertain. There are 12 residues in the CDR3. Trimming shortened V by 0 bases and J by 5 bases, and 5 bases separated the two germline ends. Germline CDR1 and CDR2: DFQATT and SNEGSKA (reference sequence). CDR3 protein: CSARDFHNEQFF. The CDR3 bases are TGCAGTGCTAGAGACTTTCACAATGAGCAGTTCTTC.

This clonotype has only a few counts. The chain is built from TRBV7-7 and TRBJ2-3; TRBD2 matches 7 bases. Germline lookup yields CDR1 SSHAT and CDR2 FNYEAQ (reference sequence). V lost 5 bases and J lost 2; bases outside the gene matches: 4. The CDR3 has 14 amino acids. Here the CDR3 reads CASSPGLPTDTQYF. DNA of the CDR3: TGTGCCAGCAGCCCGGGACTACCCACAGATACGCAGTATTTT. Full variable domain (remainder filled in from reference TRBV7-7 and TRBJ2-3): GAGVSQSPRYKVTKRGQDVTLRCDPISSHATLYWYQQALGQGPEFLTYFNYEAQPDKSGLPSDRFSAERPEGSISTLTIQRTEQRDSAMYRCASSPGLPTDTQYFGPGTRLTVL.